Listed here are 22 T cell receptor beta chains from one sample, sequenced in a study of Ad26.COV2.S vaccination and SARS-CoV-2 variants. Treatment of the sample: around 19 received Ad26.COV2.S at low or high dose, single or two shots; several received placebo; per-sample allocation not given. Samples came from day 63 after the first vaccine or placebo injection. Sequencing used immunoSEQ multiplex PCR; TCRdb keeps in-frame clones, though not all of them. Among 430,000 or so clones listed, 89% were seen once. This specimen consisted of peripheral blood, obtained in a trial of Ad26.COV2.S vaccine versus placebo. All receptors derive from a person aged 18-60 years who received the Ad26.COV2.S COVID-19 vaccine or a placebo.

CDR3 loop: CASSQMGGGTGGSPLHF. The DNA of the CDR3 is TGTGCCAGCAGCCAAATGGGGGGAGGCACAGGGGGGTCACCCCTCCACTTT. The genes are TRBV3-1 (or the pseudogene TRBV3-2) and TRBJ1-6; 8 bases are a match to TRBD1. There are 17 residues in the CDR3. Germline CDR1 is LGHDT and CDR2 is YNNKEL (reference sequence). The V segment lost 2 bases and the J segment 10 bases; nucleotides outside the gene matches: 13.

The chain is built from TRBV2 and TRBJ1-5, with 7 bases fitting TRBD1. CDR3 length: 13 amino acids. V was pared by 7 bases and J by 4 bases, with 4 bases of the junction left unmatched. Germline loops: CDR1 SNHLY, CDR2 FYNNEI. CDR3 bases: TGTGCCAGCACCGGACAGGCGAATCAGCCCCAGCATTTT. It encodes CASTGQANQPQHF.

V and J are TRBV7-9 and TRBJ2-5; D gene ambiguous. V lost 6 bases, J lost 2 bases, and 7 bases lay in between. Per germline, CDR1 SEHNR and CDR2 FQNEAQ (reference sequence). This CDR3 region has 12 residues. The CDR3 loop reads CASSRSQETQYF. CDR3 sequence (DNA): TGTGCCAGCAGTAGGTCACAAGAGACCCAGTACTTC.

The V call is TRBV5-1, the J call TRBJ1-4, with 7 bases aligning to TRBD1. The CDR3 is made up of 18 amino acids. The ends lost 0 bases at V and 0 bases at J; junction bases unmatched: 8. Germline V CDR1 and CDR2: SGHRS, YFSETQ. CDR3 in amino acids: CASSLDRGGSATNEKLFF. The CDR3 DNA reads TGCGCCAGCAGCTTGGACAGGGGTGGGTCAGCAACTAATGAAAAACTGTTTTTT.

This CDR3 is CASSQLREGNEQFF. As DNA, the CDR3 is TGCGCCAGCAGCCAATTGCGGGAGGGGAATGAGCAGTTCTTC. The gene calls are TRBV4-3 and TRBJ2-1, with 9 positions matching TRBD2. This CDR3 is 14 amino acids long. Germline-derived CDR1 and CDR2 are LGHNA and YSLEER. The J segment lost 7 bases and the V segment lost 2 bases, leaving 3 bases of the junction unmatched.

This clone occurred once. The rearrangement links TRBV7-3 to TRBJ2-1, with D tentatively TRBD1 or TRBD2 (5 bases each). Germline CDR1 SGHTA, CDR2 FQGTGA. V was cut by 5 bases and J by 9 bases, with 20 bases left in between. The CDR3 loop spans 15 amino acids. The CDR3 here is CASSRTGTLASEQFF. DNA for the CDR3: TGTGCCAGCAGCCGGACCGGGACCTTAGCAAGTGAGCAGTTCTTC.

The chain couples TRBV21-1 to TRBJ2-2; TRBD1, the table's D call, lacks a check against the DNA. TRBV21-1 is a pseudogene segment. The CDR3 has 12 amino acids. Here the CDR3 DNA reads TGTGCCAGTTACAGATACACCGGGGAGCTGTTTTTT. Translating it yields CASYRYTGELFF.

This clone was found once. V gene TRBV5-1 combines with J gene TRBJ1-6; possibly TRBD1 for D (5 bases). V gave up 1 base and J gave up 8 bases, with 13 bases separating them. CDR3 length equals 15 residues. Germline-derived CDR1 and CDR2 are SGHRS and YFSETQ. The CDR3 reads CASSLWQGTDSPLHF. The CDR3 bases are TGCGCCAGCAGCTTGTGGCAGGGAACTGATTCACCCCTCCACTTT.

The chain couples TRBV19 to TRBJ2-6; no firm D call. Germline-derived CDR1 and CDR2 are LNHDA and SQIVND (reference sequence). With 7 bases removed from V and 0 bases from J, the gap between germline ends came to 10 bases. The CDR3 is 15 residues long. CDR3 loop: CASTGITSGANVLTF. CDR3 sequence (DNA): TGTGCCAGTACCGGCATTACCTCTGGGGCCAACGTCCTGACTTTC. Filled out from reference TRBV19 and TRBJ2-6, the complete variable domain reads DGGITQSPKYLFRKEGQNVTLSCEQNLNHDAMYWYRQDPGQGLRLIYYSQIVNDFQKGDIAEGYSVSREKKESFPLTVTSAQKNPTAFYLCASTGITSGANVLTFGAGSRLTVL.

The gene calls are TRBV27 and TRBJ1-2; maybe TRBD1 (6 bases). Germline lookup yields CDR1 MNHEY and CDR2 SMNVEV (reference sequence). Deletions cut 6 bases from V and 3 bases from J, with 17 bases between. This CDR3 region has 15 residues. The CDR3 DNA reads TGTGCCAGCAGCAAGATCGGACAGCTCGACTATGGCTACACCTTC. It codes for CASSKIGQLDYGYTF.

This clone was seen a handful of times. The V and J genes are TRBV6-6 and TRBJ2-1; no firm D call. Germline V gives CDR1 MNHNY, CDR2 SVGAGI (reference sequence). V lost 4 bases to trimming and J lost 9 bases, with 7 bases between them. The length of the CDR3 is 11 residues. The CDR3 region is CASSLRSEQFF. The DNA of the CDR3 is TGTGCCAGCAGTTTAAGGAGTGAGCAGTTCTTC.

The rearrangement links TRBV5-5 to TRBJ2-2; 11 nucleotides align to TRBD2. Trimming cost V 2 bases and J 0 bases; bases outside gene matches: 3. The CDR3 extends over 17 amino acids. In germline, CDR1 is SGHKS, CDR2 YYEKEE (reference sequence). The CDR3 here is CASSFSSGGTNTGELFF. CDR3 coding DNA: TGTGCCAGCAGCTTCTCTAGCGGGGGGACGAACACCGGGGAGCTGTTTTTT.

V and J are TRBV19 and TRBJ1-5, with D maybe TRBD1 (5 bases). Deletions cut 10 bases from V and 0 bases from J, with 13 bases between. CDR3 length: 14 residues. Germline loops: CDR1 LNHDA, CDR2 SQIVND (reference sequence). DNA for the CDR3: TGTGCCACTTGGGGCAGATATAGCAATCAGCCCCAGCATTTT. Encoded protein: CATWGRYSNQPQHF.

This sequence joins TRBV12-5 and TRBJ1-1; a possible D gene is TRBD1 (5 bases). This CDR3 region has 14 residues. Looked up from germline, CDR1 is LGHNT and CDR2 is FRNRAP. The ends were cut back, 5 bases at V and 7 bases at J, with 17 bases in the middle. CDR3 DNA: TGTGCTAGTGGTCCGGGACCCCCGTACGGTGAAGCTTTCTTT. Protein: CASGPGPPYGEAFF.

This clone was seen only a few times. The chain joins TRBV27 to TRBJ1-6, with D possibly matching TRBD1 (5 bases). Trimming removed 4 bases from V and 9 bases from J, with 13 bases in between. Germline V gene lookup returns CDR1 MNHEY and CDR2 SMNVEV (reference sequence). The CDR3 has 14 residues. The CDR3 DNA reads as TGTGCCAGCAGTTCTAGAAGGGGTGCTTCACCCCTCCACTTT. This encodes CASSSRRGASPLHF.

The rearrangement joins TRBV29-1 to TRBJ2-7, with 11 bases lining up with TRBD2. Germline V gene data show CDR1 as SQVTM and CDR2 as ANQGSEA. The CDR3 totals 12 residues. J gave up 10 bases and V 4 bases, and 6 bases lay outside the gene matches. CDR3 loop: CSVGVAGGRQYV. DNA for the CDR3: TGCAGCGTTGGAGTAGCGGGAGGGAGACAGTACGTC.

The CDR3 bases are TGTGCCAGCAGTTTCTTCGGGCCGAAGAGCTCCTATAATTCACCCCTCCACTTT. Translation: CASSFFGPKSSYNSPLHF. The V call is TRBV28, the J call TRBJ1-6; unclear D gene. CDR3 size: 18 residues. The germline V gene has CDR1 MDHEN and CDR2 SYDVKM. V was clipped by 3 bases and J by 0 bases, with 15 bases between them.

V and J are TRBV4-1 and TRBJ1-6; no definite D call. Germline CDR1 and CDR2: MGHRA and YSYEKL. V dropped 1 base and J dropped 8 bases, with 15 bases sitting between them. The CDR3 is 16 amino acids. The CDR3 sequence is CASSQVPGSSYSPLHF. Here the CDR3 DNA reads TGCGCCAGCAGCCAAGTCCCCGGCTCCTCATATTCACCCCTCCACTTT.

The V gene is TRBV5-5, the J gene TRBJ1-1; no clear D. V was pared by 2 bases and J by 1 base, with 6 bases between. This CDR3 has 13 residues. Looked up from germline, CDR1 is SGHKS and CDR2 is YYEKEE (reference sequence). In DNA form, the CDR3 reads TGTGCCAGCAGCTTAAATACGAACACTGAAGCTTTCTTT. Amino acids: CASSLNTNTEAFF.

The chain uses TRBV11-2 and TRBJ2-7; D not certain. Trimming pared 0 bases from V and 4 bases from J, leaving 13 bases between. Germline CDR1 reads SGHAT; CDR2 reads FQNNGV. CDR3 length: 15 amino acids. CDR3 sequence (DNA): TGTGCCAGCAGCTTAGATGGTCTAGTACGGTACGAGCAGTACTTC. Translating gives CASSLDGLVRYEQYF.

This chain joins TRBV6-2 or TRBV6-3 and TRBJ2-1; D is uncertain. V gave up 2 bases and J gave up 0 bases, with 5 bases separating them. The CDR3 has 14 amino acids. Germline V gene lookup returns CDR1 MNHEY and CDR2 SVGEGT. The CDR3 nucleotides are TGTGCCAGCAGTTACGGGTACTCCTACAATGAGCAGTTCTTC. As protein: CASSYGYSYNEQFF.

V gene TRBV19 combines with J gene TRBJ2-1, with D possibly matching TRBD2 (7 bases). This CDR3 has 16 residues. Trimming took off 5 bases at V and 1 base at J, with 15 bases between the two ends. Germline V gene lookup returns CDR1 LNHDA and CDR2 SQIVND (reference sequence). The CDR3 region is CASSAKRGGSYNEQFF. CDR3 coding DNA: TGTGCCAGTAGTGCCAAGAGGGGGGGATCCTACAATGAGCAGTTCTTC.